What follows are 30 T cell receptor beta chains derived from one specimen sequenced in a study of T cell responses to AZD1222 COVID-19 vaccine. The repertoire was sequenced with immunoSEQ multiplex PCR; TCRdb's copy has only in-frame clones and lacks some. The sample yields 150,000 to 200,000 clones, around 88% seen once. The starting material was peripheral blood, obtained on day 0 of AZD1222 vaccination. The receptors shown here come from an adult in good health.

V is TRBV18 and J is TRBJ1-2; 8 bases align to TRBD1. The CDR3 length is 15 residues. Germline V gives CDR1 KGHSH, CDR2 LQKENI. Trimming removed 1 base from V and 7 bases from J; junction bases left unmatched: 8. This CDR3 reads CASSPRQGLLIGYTF. CDR3 bases: TGTGCCAGCTCACCACGACAGGGGCTTTTAATTGGCTACACCTTC.

This clone was found a few times. The chain couples TRBV19 to TRBJ1-2; 9 bases agree with TRBD1. The trim removed 6 bases at V and 7 bases at J, leaving 12 bases unmatched. There are 15 residues in the CDR3. Germline-derived CDR1 and CDR2 are LNHDA and SQIVND (reference sequence). CDR3 nucleotide sequence: TGTGCCAGTAGGGATACAGGGGGCCCTCGGTGTGGCTACACCTTC. This encodes CASRDTGGPRCGYTF.

This clone was recorded once. This sequence joins TRBV25-1 and TRBJ1-6, with TRBD1 matching 7 bases. The J segment lost 0 bases and the V segment lost 3 bases, leaving 8 bases of the junction unmatched. The CDR3 is 18 residues long. CDR1 and CDR2 from the germline V gene are MGHDK and SYGVNS. This chain's CDR3 is CASSDSNRGSSYNSPLHF. The CDR3 DNA reads TGTGCCAGCAGTGACTCGAACAGGGGAAGCTCCTATAATTCACCCCTCCACTTT.

The rearrangement uses TRBV6-1 and TRBJ1-3; D is unresolved. Trimming left V 2 bases short and J 0 bases short, with 14 bases between. The germline CDR1 and CDR2 sequences are MNHNS and SASEGT. This CDR3 is built from 17 residues. The CDR3 coding sequence is TGTGCCAGCAGTGAAAACCCCAAGGGCCTCTCTGGAAACACCATATATTTT. As protein: CASSENPKGLSGNTIYF.

This clone was picked up a small number of times. The gene calls are TRBV30 and TRBJ1-1, with D perhaps TRBD1 (6 bases). Trimming removed 3 bases from V and 1 base from J, with 9 bases in between. The CDR3 sequence is 13 residues long. Germline lookup yields CDR1 GTSNPN and CDR2 SVGIG (reference sequence). The CDR3 sequence is CAWRTGTNTEAFF. The CDR3 nucleotides are TGTGCCTGGAGAACAGGGACGAACACTGAAGCTTTCTTT.

This clone has just a few counts. V and J are TRBV6-5 and TRBJ2-7; TRBD1 matches at 9 bases. The germline V gene has CDR1 MNHEY and CDR2 SVGAGI. Trimming took 6 bases from V and 3 from J; bases not matched to a gene: 6. The CDR3 covers 14 residues. The CDR3 sequence is CASRGDRGDYEQYF. CDR3 in DNA: TGTGCCAGCAGGGGCGACAGGGGGGACTACGAGCAGTACTTC.

This CDR3 reads CASSLSFRGLSYGYTF. In DNA, the CDR3 is TGTGCCAGCAGTTTATCGTTTAGGGGTCTTAGCTATGGCTACACCTTC. The chain has TRBV27 and TRBJ1-2, with D maybe TRBD1 (5 bases). The CDR3 loop spans 16 amino acids. V shed 0 bases and J shed 4 bases, with 15 bases lying between them. Germline V gene sequence: CDR1 MNHEY, CDR2 SMNVEV (reference sequence).

The chain carries TRBV6-1 and TRBJ2-3; maybe TRBD1 (5 bases). Germline V gene sequence: CDR1 MNHNS, CDR2 SASEGT. The CDR3 length is 16 residues. Between the trimmed V and J ends, which lost 0 bases and 1 base, there was a span of 11 bases. In DNA, the CDR3 is TGTGCCAGCAGTGAAGCGCAGGGTGGGGGCACAGATACGCAGTATTTT. This codes for CASSEAQGGGTDTQYF.

The chain recombines TRBV5-1 with TRBJ2-1; weak D call: TRBD1 (5 bases). Germline V lookup: CDR1 SGHRS, CDR2 YFSETQ. The CDR3 contains 14 residues. V lost 4 bases to trimming and J lost 6 bases, with 14 bases between them. The CDR3 spells CASSTGRSSNEQFF. The CDR3 DNA reads as TGCGCCAGCAGCACAGGTAGGAGTTCCAATGAGCAGTTCTTC.

The J gene is TRBJ1-1, the V gene TRBV5-1; a weak D match, TRBD1 (5 bases). CDR1 and CDR2 (germline): SGHRS, YFSETQ. The CDR3 sequence is 14 residues long. V was pared by 4 bases and J by 2 bases, with 12 bases between. The CDR3 protein is CASSPTDTNTEAFF. The CDR3 region has the DNA TGCGCCAGCAGCCCGACGGACACAAACACTGAAGCTTTCTTT.

This clone showed up just a few times. V and J are TRBV6-5 and TRBJ1-2; D possibly corresponds to TRBD1 (6 bases). Trimming removed 0 bases at V and 6 bases at J, with 14 bases between. In germline, CDR1 is MNHEY, CDR2 SVGAGI. This CDR3 comprises 15 residues. The CDR3 nucleotides are TGTGCCAGCAGTTACTCCACAGGGTCTATAGATGGCTACACCTTC. It specifies CASSYSTGSIDGYTF.

The chain has TRBV30 and TRBJ2-7, with 7 bases matching TRBD2. The CDR3 is 14 residues long. Germline V CDR1 and CDR2: GTSNPN, SVGIG (reference sequence). V trimming: 0 bases; J trimming: 4 bases; junction bases outside the gene matches: 6. The CDR3 loop reads CAWSVPAGIYEQYF. The CDR3 bases are TGTGCCTGGAGTGTACCAGCGGGGATTTACGAGCAGTACTTC. Based on the CDR3 plus reference TRBV30 and TRBJ2-7, the full variable domain is SQTIHQWPATLVQPVGSPLSLECTVEGTSNPNLYWYRQAAGRGLQLLFYSVGIGQISSEVPQNLSASRPQDRQFILSSKKLLLSDSGFYLCAWSVPAGIYEQYFGPGTRLTVT.

The V gene is TRBV19, the J gene TRBJ1-4; no reliable D call. The V end lost 4 bases, the J end lost 0 bases, and 12 bases lay between the germline ends. The CDR3 totals 16 residues. CDR1 is LNHDA, CDR2 SQIVND, per germline (reference sequence). CDR3 sequence reads: CASSKRQAATNEKLFF. DNA for the CDR3: TGTGCCAGTAGTAAACGACAAGCGGCAACTAATGAAAAACTGTTTTTT. The variable domain in full, with the rest retrieved from reference TRBV19 and TRBJ1-4, is DGGITQSPKYLFRKEGQNVTLSCEQNLNHDAMYWYRQDPGQGLRLIYYSQIVNDFQKGDIAEGYSVSREKKESFPLTVTSAQKNPTAFYLCASSKRQAATNEKLFFGSGTQLSVL.

Concerning this clone itself: At one boundary the junction diverges from the germline segment, which might be a read error. The chain has TRBV6-1 and TRBJ1-6; 8 bases fit TRBD1. CDR1 and CDR2 (germline): MNHNS, SASEGT. The CDR3 sequence is 13 residues long. CDR3 sequence: CASSEADWDRIIF. The CDR3 DNA reads as TGTGCCAGCAGTGAAGCTGACTGGGACAGGATCATTTTT.

The V and J genes are TRBV2 and TRBJ1-6; no firm D call. The V and J ends lost 5 bases and 9 bases respectively, with 11 bases between them. The CDR3 is 13 amino acids. The V gene's germline CDR1 is SNHLY and CDR2 FYNNEI. The chain's CDR3 is CASSQIVGSPLHF. CDR3 nucleotide sequence: TGTGCCAGCAGTCAAATTGTTGGTTCACCCCTCCACTTT.

The V call is TRBV6-5, the J call TRBJ1-2; possible D gene TRBD1, 5 bases. Per germline, CDR1 MNHEY and CDR2 SVGAGI. V lost 4 bases to trimming and J lost 2 bases, with 8 bases between them. The CDR3 spans 13 residues. CDR3 protein: CASSSRDNYGYTF. The CDR3 nucleotides read TGTGCCAGCAGTTCCCGGGACAACTATGGCTACACCTTC.

The V gene is TRBV12-5, the J gene TRBJ1-1; perhaps TRBD1 as D (5 bases). The germline CDR1 and CDR2 sequences are LGHNT and FRNRAP. V was clipped by 6 bases and J by 2 bases, with 19 bases between them. This CDR3 spans 16 amino acids. The CDR3 region has the DNA TGTGCTAGTGGCCCAAAGGAGGCAGGGATAAACACTGAAGCTTTCTTT. This gives the protein CASGPKEAGINTEAFF.

This clone came up once. CDR3: CASEHSYGYTF. The CDR3 coding sequence is TGTGCCAGCGAGCACTCCTATGGCTACACCTTC. This chain joins TRBV6-5 and TRBJ1-2, with D unresolved. There are 11 residues in the CDR3. V lost 8 bases and J 4 bases, leaving 8 bases between the germline ends. CDR1 MNHEY and CDR2 SVGAGI come from the germline V gene.

CDR3 sequence: CASTIKVANTEAFF. As DNA, the CDR3 is TGTGCCAGCACTATCAAGGTAGCGAACACTGAAGCTTTCTTT. The V gene is TRBV6-6, the J gene TRBJ1-1; D ambiguous. This CDR3 has 14 amino acids. CDR1 MNHNY and CDR2 SVGAGI come from the germline V gene (reference sequence). The ends were cut back, 7 bases at V and 1 base at J, with 13 bases in the middle.

In this sample, this clone turned up once. The chain employs TRBV7-2 and TRBJ2-7; 9 positions agree with TRBD1. V lost 5 bases, J lost 3 bases, and 11 bases stayed unmatched. This CDR3 has 16 amino acids. Germline values: CDR1 SGHTA, CDR2 FQGNSA. This CDR3 is CASSPLNPGQGYEQYF. CDR3 DNA: TGTGCCAGCAGCCCATTAAATCCGGGACAGGGCTACGAGCAGTACTTC.

The chain uses TRBV30 and TRBJ2-1, with 15 bases fitting TRBD2. Trimming at V came to 4 bases and at J to 6 bases, leaving 13 bases not matched to a gene. The V gene's germline CDR1 is GTSNPN and CDR2 SVGIG (reference sequence). This CDR3 spans 18 amino acids. The CDR3 DNA is TGTGCCTGGACTCGAGGACTAGCGGGGGGGCCGACGAGCAATGAGCAGTTCTTC. Protein: CAWTRGLAGGPTSNEQFF.

The chain combines TRBV3-1 (or the pseudogene TRBV3-2) with TRBJ2-7; 8 bases line up with TRBD2. Trimming cost V 4 bases and J 4 bases; bases outside gene matches: 6. The length of the CDR3 is 14 residues. Looked up from germline, CDR1 is LGHDT and CDR2 is YNNKEL (reference sequence). CDR3 residues: CASSLGTRKYEQYF. CDR3 coding DNA: TGTGCCAGCAGCCTAGGGACTAGAAAATACGAGCAGTACTTC.

CDR3 coding DNA: TGTGCCAGCAGCTTGGGCACGGGACAGGGGCTCTACTACGAGCAGTACTTC. Protein: CASSLGTGQGLYYEQYF. The chain is built from TRBV5-5 and TRBJ2-7; 10 bases align to TRBD1. Germline V lookup: CDR1 SGHKS, CDR2 YYEKEE (reference sequence). The trim removed 0 bases at V and 3 bases at J, leaving 9 bases unmatched. This CDR3 region has 17 residues. Looking up the rest from reference TRBV5-5 and TRBJ2-7 gives the full variable domain: DAGVTQSPTHLIKTRGQQVTLRCSPISGHKSVSWYQQVLGQGPQFIFQYYEKEERGRGNFPDRFSARQFPNYSSELNVNALLLGDSALYLCASSLGTGQGLYYEQYFGPGTRLTVT.

The chain carries TRBV6-2 or TRBV6-3 and TRBJ1-6; TRBD1 matches at 8 bases. The CDR3 is 14 residues long. With 4 bases clipped from V and 8 bases from J, the junction kept 4 bases outside the gene matches. CDR1 is MNHEY and CDR2 is SVGEGT in the germline V gene. The CDR3 is CASSSTGGHSPLHF. As DNA, the CDR3 is TGTGCCAGCAGTTCAACAGGGGGACATTCACCCCTCCACTTT.

This clone was detected only once. This chain uses TRBV5-4 with TRBJ2-5; TRBD1 agrees at 9 bases. Unmatched junction bases numbered 4, after V lost 4 bases and J lost 3 bases. Germline V CDR1 and CDR2: SGHNT, YYREEE (reference sequence). The CDR3 contains 14 residues. For the CDR3, the DNA is TGTGCCAGCAGCGAACGGACAGGGGAAGAGACCCAGTACTTC. Protein sequence: CASSERTGEETQYF.

The gene calls are TRBV30 and TRBJ1-4; no firm D call. Trimming took 0 bases from V and 5 from J, leaving 10 bases between them. The CDR3 totals 14 residues. Per germline, CDR1 GTSNPN and CDR2 SVGIG (reference sequence). CDR3 region: CAWSVRVPNEKLFF. CDR3 DNA sequence: TGTGCCTGGAGTGTACGGGTGCCAAATGAAAAACTGTTTTTT.

The gene calls are TRBV10-2 and TRBJ2-7; D remains ambiguous. Germline V gene lookup returns CDR1 WSHSY and CDR2 SAAADI. CDR3 length: 13 amino acids. Trimming removed 7 bases from V and 0 bases from J, with 10 bases in between. CDR3 sequence (DNA): TGCGCCAGCACCGGCAGGAGCTCCTACGAGCAGTACTTC. This sequence encodes CASTGRSSYEQYF.

The gene calls are TRBV28 and TRBJ1-5, with D uncertain. The CDR3 is 13 amino acids. Trimming took off 6 bases at V and 3 bases at J, with 9 bases between the two ends. The V gene's germline CDR1 is MDHEN and CDR2 SYDVKM. CDR3 nucleotide sequence: TGTGCCAGCAGACCAAACCACAATCAGCCCCAGCATTTT. This sequence encodes CASRPNHNQPQHF.

This clone was seen more than once but under ten times. The J gene is TRBJ1-5, the V gene TRBV28; D not certain. This CDR3 is 10 amino acids long. V was pared by 6 bases and J by 9 bases, with 6 bases between. From germline, CDR1 is MDHEN and CDR2 SYDVKM. CDR3 in DNA: TGTGCCAGCAGCGCAGGGCCCCAGCATTTT. Protein product: CASSAGPQHF.

This chain joins TRBV6-2 or TRBV6-3 and TRBJ2-7; no definite D call. In germline, CDR1 is MNHEY, CDR2 SVGEGT. The CDR3 has 13 amino acids. V was pared by 4 bases and J by 3 bases, with 10 bases between. CDR3 residues: CASSWGSNYEQYF. The CDR3 DNA reads TGTGCCAGCAGTTGGGGTAGCAACTACGAGCAGTACTTC.